The clone carrying this TCR beta chain was observed a single time. A much larger clone differs from this one at a single base, so this may be a read error. The data are from a study of shared clonotypes between healthy human individuals. Whole-study context: A donor's plate count was three for CD4 naive and three for CD4 memory; CD8 naive had two and CD8 memory one.

At deep level, the assay was performed. Profiling relied on immunoSEQ multiplex PCR, and the TCRdb table lists in-frame clones only, not all of them. This sample has roughly 2.2 million clones, with under 95% found just once. The authors divided CD4+ cells into CD45RA+ naive and CD45RA-negative memory subsets. The CDR3 consists of 11 residues. Germline V gene sequence: CDR1 SGHTA, CDR2 FQGNSA. This chain links TRBV7-2 with TRBJ1-1; D call uncertain. The TCR comes from a young man in good health. Some clones in this sample may be carry-over from other donors' samples. Source material: naive CD4+ T cells from PBMCs. The subset denotes: CD45RA+ positively selected. The CDR3: CASCLNTEAFF. CDR3 nucleotides: TGTGCCAGCTGCTTGAACACTGAAGCTTTCTTT.